One and the same sample provided the 25 T cell receptor beta chains below, sequenced in a study of TIL therapy for anti-PD-1-resistant metastatic lung cancer. Sequencing used immunoSEQ v3. Sequenced by immunoSEQ multiplex PCR; TCRdb stores in-frame clones only, minus some. The sample yields more than 20,000 clones, about 60% seen once. The time point denotes: pre-treatment sample, taken before nivolumab and TIL therapy. Pleural nodules or supraclavicular lymph nodes made up most of the excised metastases sampled. The input for sequencing was tumor tissue, taken at baseline. All receptors derive from a woman between 25 and 80 years old with non-small cell lung cancer.

The rearrangement links TRBV7-2 to TRBJ2-5; D call uncertain. Trimming stripped 4 bases from V and 1 base from J, with 13 bases between. This CDR3 has 15 residues. Per the germline V gene, CDR1 is SGHTA and CDR2 is FQGNSA. The CDR3 is CASSSQHGRQETQYF. As DNA, the CDR3 is TGTGCCAGCAGCTCCCAGCACGGACGCCAAGAGACCCAGTACTTC.

Here the CDR3 reads CASSLQTVGAEQYF. CDR3 nucleotides: TGTGCCAGCAGCTTACAGACAGTAGGGGCCGAGCAGTACTTC. J is TRBJ2-7 and V is TRBV7-9, with D possibly matching TRBD1 (5 bases). Germline CDR1 SEHNR, CDR2 FQNEAQ (reference sequence). This CDR3 is built from 14 residues. Trimming stripped 2 bases from V and 6 bases from J, with 14 bases between.

CDR3 residues: CASSYLPAGGQETQYF. Here the CDR3 DNA reads TGTGCCAGCAGTTACCTCCCAGCGGGAGGGCAAGAGACCCAGTACTTC. The rearrangement joins TRBV6-5 to TRBJ2-5; 10 bases agree with TRBD2. J lost 2 bases, V lost 2 bases, and 5 bases had no gene match. The germline CDR1 and CDR2 sequences are MNHEY and SVGAGI. The CDR3 totals 16 residues.

This sequence joins TRBV7-7 and TRBJ2-1; 10 bases are a match to TRBD2. CDR1 and CDR2 from the germline V gene are SSHAT and FNYEAQ (reference sequence). V gave up 5 bases and J gave up 8 bases; unmatched junction bases: 9. The CDR3 has 15 residues. The CDR3 DNA reads TGTGCCAGCAGCGTAACAGCGGGAGGGCCGGATGAGCAGTTCTTC. This translates into CASSVTAGGPDEQFF. Full variable domain (outside the CDR3, taken from reference TRBV7-7 and TRBJ2-1): GAGVSQSPRYKVTKRGQDVTLRCDPISSHATLYWYQQALGQGPEFLTYFNYEAQPDKSGLPSDRFSAERPEGSISTLTIQRTEQRDSAMYRCASSVTAGGPDEQFFGPGTRLTVL.

This clone came up a few times. The chain has TRBV6-6 and TRBJ2-1; 7 nucleotides align to TRBD2. From germline, CDR1 is MNHNY and CDR2 SVGAGI (reference sequence). Losses at the gene ends were 2 bases for V and 6 bases for J; bases not matched to a gene: 4. This CDR3 is built from 14 residues. Written as DNA, the CDR3 is TGTGCCAGCAGTTACGGCTGGACTAGCAATGAGCAGTTCTTC. Its protein is CASSYGWTSNEQFF.

This clone was detected a few times. The chain uses TRBV6-5 and TRBJ1-1; TRBD1 matches at 9 bases. V trimming: 0 bases; J trimming: 4 bases; junction bases outside the gene matches: 6. Germline loops: CDR1 MNHEY, CDR2 SVGAGI. The CDR3 length is 16 residues. The chain's CDR3 is CASSYSTGGGITEAFF. The CDR3 nucleotides are TGTGCCAGCAGTTACTCAACAGGGGGCGGGATCACTGAAGCTTTCTTT.

The CDR3 here is CASSMTGFTGNTIYF. CDR3 in DNA: TGTGCCAGCAGTATGACAGGGTTCACTGGAAACACCATATATTTT. The rearrangement links TRBV6-8 to TRBJ1-3; 7 nucleotides line up with TRBD1. Germline-derived CDR1 and CDR2 are MNHGY and SAAAGT. The CDR3 is made up of 15 amino acids. Trimming cost V 5 bases and J 2 bases; bases outside gene matches: 6.

V usage is TRBV2 and J usage is TRBJ2-7; 7 nucleotides agree with TRBD1. The CDR3 has 13 residues. V lost 8 bases, J lost 6 bases, and 10 bases stayed unmatched. CDR1 and CDR2 from the germline V gene are SNHLY and FYNNEI. The CDR3 nucleotides are TGTGCCAGCGATCAGACAGGGACAGTCGAGCAGTACTTC. The encoded protein is CASDQTGTVEQYF.

This rearrangement joins TRBV15 to TRBJ2-7; 10 nucleotides line up with TRBD2. The CDR3 is 15 residues long. CDR1 and CDR2 from the germline V gene are LNHNV and YYDKDF (reference sequence). V lost 3 bases, J lost 2 bases, and 4 bases stayed unmatched. CDR3 protein: CATSSGTSETYEQYF. CDR3 DNA: TGTGCCACCAGCAGTGGGACTAGCGAGACCTACGAGCAGTACTTC.

The gene calls are TRBV7-9 and TRBJ2-3, with a weak D call TRBD2 (5 bases). The germline V gene has CDR1 SEHNR and CDR2 FQNEAQ (reference sequence). V gave up 5 bases and J gave up 1 base, with 16 bases separating them. This CDR3 comprises 16 residues. CDR3 amino acids: CASSATRAGGTDTQYF. In nucleotides, the CDR3 is TGTGCCAGCAGCGCAACTAGAGCTGGGGGCACAGATACGCAGTATTTT.

The rearrangement uses TRBV7-9 and TRBJ2-7, with unresolved D. Trimming took 1 base from V and 2 from J, leaving 3 bases between them. This CDR3 spans 12 amino acids. From germline, CDR1 is SEHNR and CDR2 FQNEAQ (reference sequence). In DNA, the CDR3 is TGTGCCAGCAGCTTAGGAACCTACGAGCAGTACTTC. This encodes CASSLGTYEQYF.

This clone appeared a few times. The J gene is TRBJ2-6, the V gene TRBV7-6; D is undetermined. CDR1 and CDR2 (germline): SGHVS, FNYEAQ. V lost 5 bases and J 0 bases, leaving 8 bases between the germline ends. The CDR3 has 15 amino acids. CDR3 protein: CASSTIFSGANVLTF. DNA of the CDR3: TGTGCCAGCAGCACCATATTCTCTGGGGCCAACGTCCTGACTTTC.

The chain has TRBV5-1 and TRBJ2-7; D uncertain. Germline V gene data show CDR1 as SGHRS and CDR2 as YFSETQ. The V end was cut by 2 bases, the J end by 2 bases, with 11 bases between. There are 14 residues in the CDR3. The CDR3, as DNA: TGCGCCAGCAGCTTAATTTCCGGACCCTACGAGCAGTACTTC. Protein product: CASSLISGPYEQYF.

The gene calls are TRBV5-8 and TRBJ2-3; 7 positions agree with TRBD2. This CDR3 has 15 amino acids. V lost 4 bases, J lost 4 bases, and 9 bases stayed unmatched. In germline, CDR1 is SGHTS, CDR2 YDEGEE. The CDR3 DNA is TGTGCCAGCAGCAACGGGCTAAGCGGGGCAGATACGCAGTATTTT. This encodes CASSNGLSGADTQYF.

Only a few counts were recorded for this clone. The V call is TRBV30, the J call TRBJ1-1, with a tentative D call TRBD1 (5 bases). CDR1 is GTSNPN and CDR2 is SVGIG in the germline V gene (reference sequence). V was pared by 4 bases and J by 0 bases, with 12 bases between. This CDR3 has 14 amino acids. The CDR3 region has the DNA TGTGCCTGGAATCAGGACAACTTGAACACTGAAGCTTTCTTT. It yields the protein CAWNQDNLNTEAFF.

The CDR3 DNA reads TGTGCCACCGTGGGACAGGGCGAAAACACCATATATTTT. Translating it yields CATVGQGENTIYF. The chain is built from TRBV19 and TRBJ1-3; TRBD1 aligns across 9 bases. J gave up 6 bases and V 10 bases, and 7 bases lay outside the gene matches. The CDR3 covers 13 residues. The germline V gene has CDR1 LNHDA and CDR2 SQIVND (reference sequence).

This chain links TRBV27 with TRBJ2-7; the D gene is possibly TRBD1 (6 bases). The V end was cut by 5 bases, the J end by 3 bases, with 8 bases between. The CDR3 runs 12 residues. Germline V gene lookup returns CDR1 MNHEY and CDR2 SMNVEV (reference sequence). The CDR3 DNA reads as TGTGCCAGCAGTGGGGGCCACTACGAGCAGTACTTC. It yields the protein CASSGGHYEQYF.

V and J are TRBV27 and TRBJ2-2; D possibly corresponds to TRBD1 (5 bases). The germline CDR1 and CDR2 sequences are MNHEY and SMNVEV (reference sequence). V shed 5 bases and J shed 1 base, with 8 bases lying between them. CDR3 length equals 14 residues. The CDR3 spells CASSIRGNTGELFF. The CDR3 coding sequence is TGTGCCAGCAGTATTAGGGGGAACACCGGGGAGCTGTTTTTT.

This sequence joins TRBV2 and TRBJ2-3; tentatively, D is TRBD1 (6 bases). V was cut by 3 bases and J by 9 bases, with 7 bases left in between. Germline V gene sequence: CDR1 SNHLY, CDR2 FYNNEI. This CDR3 spans 11 amino acids. The CDR3 reads CASSETGTQYF. CDR3 DNA: TGTGCCAGCAGTGAGACAGGCACGCAGTATTTT. Filled out from reference TRBV2 and TRBJ2-3, the complete variable domain reads EPEVTQTPSHQVTQMGQEVILRCVPISNHLYFYWYRQILGQKVEFLVSFYNNEISEKSEIFDDQFSVERPDGSNFTLKIRSTKLEDSAMYFCASSETGTQYFGPGTRLTVL.

This clone was detected a few times. V is TRBV6-5 and J is TRBJ1-2; D remains ambiguous. Germline CDR1 is MNHEY and CDR2 is SVGAGI. Deletions cut 7 bases from V and 8 bases from J, with 14 bases between. This CDR3 is 12 amino acids long. DNA of the CDR3: TGTGCCAGCACTCACTTGGGCGAGGGCTACACCTTC. This encodes CASTHLGEGYTF.

V usage is TRBV9 and J usage is TRBJ2-7; 7 bases match TRBD1. With V trimmed by 4 bases and J by 6 bases, 7 bases remained unmatched. The CDR3 totals 13 residues. Germline V CDR1 and CDR2: SGDLS, YYNGEE. CDR3: CASSWDRGSEQYF. CDR3 sequence (DNA): TGTGCCAGCAGCTGGGACAGAGGATCCGAGCAGTACTTC.

Only one count was recorded for this clone. This chain uses TRBV7-8 with TRBJ2-2; the D gene is possibly TRBD2 (5 bases). CDR3 length: 15 residues. Trimming pared 2 bases from V and 3 bases from J, leaving 10 bases between. CDR1 is SGHVS, CDR2 FQNEAQ, per germline. As DNA, the CDR3 is TGTGCCAGCAGCTTACGAGGGAGTTACACCGGGGAGCTGTTTTTT. Its translation is CASSLRGSYTGELFF. Combining the CDR3 with reference TRBV7-8 and TRBJ2-2 gives the whole variable domain GAGVSQSPRYKVAKRGQDVALRCDPISGHVSLFWYQQALGQGPEFLTYFQNEAQLDKSGLPSDRFFAERPEGSVSTLKIQRTQQEDSAVYLCASSLRGSYTGELFFGEGSRLTVL.

With respect to this clone: An end of the junction differs from the germline gene, which may be a read error. The V call is TRBV19, the J call TRBJ1-5; possible D gene TRBD1, 5 bases. This CDR3 has 15 residues. Germline V gene data show CDR1 as LNHDA and CDR2 as SQIVND (reference sequence). CDR3 bases: TGTGCCAGTACCTCCGTCGGTCAGGACAATCGGCCCCAGCATTTT. Residues: CASTSVGQDNRPQHF.

The chain couples TRBV6-1 to TRBJ1-5; TRBD1 matches 8 bases. The CDR3 has 14 amino acids. Unmatched junction bases numbered 3, after V lost 3 bases and J lost 5 bases. Germline CDR1 is MNHNS and CDR2 is SASEGT. CDR3 sequence: CASSDRGPYQPQHF. DNA for the CDR3: TGTGCCAGCAGTGACAGGGGGCCGTATCAGCCCCAGCATTTT.

The chain links TRBV6-4 to TRBJ2-7, with D possibly being TRBD1 (6 bases). Germline V gene sequence: CDR1 MRHNA, CDR2 SNTAGT. With 10 bases removed from V and 0 bases from J, the gap between germline ends came to 16 bases. There are 14 residues in the CDR3. As DNA, the CDR3 is TGTGCCACCCGACGGGACACGAGCTCCTACGAGCAGTACTTC. Amino acids: CATRRDTSSYEQYF.